Only a few counts were recorded for the clone carrying this T cell receptor (beta chain). Execution of the assay was at deep level. Some clones are missing from TCRdb's copy, which holds only in-frame ones; the method was immunoSEQ multiplex PCR. The repertoire includes about 1,500,000 clones, roughly 96% of them detected once, and roughly 1.2% sits in the top ten. CDR3 length: 13 amino acids. Trimming cost V 9 bases and J 2 bases; bases outside gene matches: 5. Germline V gives CDR1 LNHDA, CDR2 SQIVND (reference sequence). These data belong to a study of shared clonotypes between healthy human individuals.

V usage is TRBV19 and J usage is TRBJ2-7; 9 bases line up with TRBD1. What was sequenced was naive CD4+ T cells sorted from blood. Documented subset: CD45RA+ positively selected. This sequence originates from a man aged 25-45 years in good health. CDR3 in amino acids: CASSGQGTYEQYF. In DNA form, the CDR3 reads TGTGCCAGCTCCGGACAGGGGACCTACGAGCAGTACTTC.